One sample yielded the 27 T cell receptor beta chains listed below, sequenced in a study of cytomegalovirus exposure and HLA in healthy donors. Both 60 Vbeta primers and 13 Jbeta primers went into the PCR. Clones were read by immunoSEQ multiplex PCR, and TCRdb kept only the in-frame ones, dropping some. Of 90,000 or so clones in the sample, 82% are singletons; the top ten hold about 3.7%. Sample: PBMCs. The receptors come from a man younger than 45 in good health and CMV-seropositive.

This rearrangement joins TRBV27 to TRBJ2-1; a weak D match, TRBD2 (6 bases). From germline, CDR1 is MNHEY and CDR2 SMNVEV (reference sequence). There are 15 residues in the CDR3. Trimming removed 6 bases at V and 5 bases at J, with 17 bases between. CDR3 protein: CASRDPGVRNNEQFF. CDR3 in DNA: TGTGCCAGCAGAGACCCGGGAGTAAGAAACAATGAGCAGTTCTTC.

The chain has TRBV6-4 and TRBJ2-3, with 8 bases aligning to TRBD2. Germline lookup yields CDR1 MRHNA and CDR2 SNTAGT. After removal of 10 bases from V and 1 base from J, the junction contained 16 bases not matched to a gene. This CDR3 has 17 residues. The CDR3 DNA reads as TGTGCCACCTCGAGCGGGAGACCAACACCCGGCACAGATACGCAGTATTTT. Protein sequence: CATSSGRPTPGTDTQYF.

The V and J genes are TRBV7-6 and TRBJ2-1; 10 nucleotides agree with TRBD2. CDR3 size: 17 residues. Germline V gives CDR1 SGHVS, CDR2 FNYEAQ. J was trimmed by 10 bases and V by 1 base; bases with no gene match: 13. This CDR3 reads CASSLVVTGLADSEQFF. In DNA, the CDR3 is TGTGCCAGCAGCTTAGTAGTGACCGGACTAGCGGACAGCGAGCAGTTCTTC.

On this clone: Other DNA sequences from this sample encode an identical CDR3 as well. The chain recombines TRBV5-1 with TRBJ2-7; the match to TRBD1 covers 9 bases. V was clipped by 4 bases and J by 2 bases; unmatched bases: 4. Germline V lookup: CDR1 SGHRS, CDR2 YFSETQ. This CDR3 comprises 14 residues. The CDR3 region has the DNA TGCGCCAGCAGCCTGGGACAGGGTGCCTACGAGCAGTACTTC. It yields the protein CASSLGQGAYEQYF. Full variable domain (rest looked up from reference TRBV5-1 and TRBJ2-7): KAGVTQTPRYLIKTRGQQVTLSCSPISGHRSVSWYQQTPGQGLQFLFEYFSETQRNKGNFPGRFSGRQFSNSRSEMNVSTLELGDSALYLCASSLGQGAYEQYFGPGTRLTVT.

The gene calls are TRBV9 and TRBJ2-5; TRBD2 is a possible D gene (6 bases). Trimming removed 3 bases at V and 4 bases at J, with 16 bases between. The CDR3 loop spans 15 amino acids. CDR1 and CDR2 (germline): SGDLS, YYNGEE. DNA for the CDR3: TGTGCCAGCAGCGCCGGGTGGGGGGTAACAGAGACCCAGTACTTC. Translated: CASSAGWGVTETQYF.

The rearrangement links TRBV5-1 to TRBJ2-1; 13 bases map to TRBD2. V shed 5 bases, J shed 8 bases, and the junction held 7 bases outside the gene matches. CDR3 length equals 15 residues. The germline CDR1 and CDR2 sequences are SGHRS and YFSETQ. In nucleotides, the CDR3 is TGCGCCAGCAGTCCCGGACTAGCGGGAGTCTATGAGCAGTTCTTC. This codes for CASSPGLAGVYEQFF.

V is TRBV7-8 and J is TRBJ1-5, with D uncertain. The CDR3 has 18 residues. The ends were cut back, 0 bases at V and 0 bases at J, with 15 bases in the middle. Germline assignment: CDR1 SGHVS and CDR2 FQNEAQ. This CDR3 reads CASSLAGVGPISNQPQHF. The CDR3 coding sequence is TGTGCCAGCAGCTTAGCCGGGGTAGGGCCCATTAGCAATCAGCCCCAGCATTTT.

The CDR3 region has the DNA TGTGCCAGCAGCTTCTTTGGCGTGAGGAATGAGCAGTTCTTC. This gives the protein CASSFFGVRNEQFF. This chain joins TRBV7-2 and TRBJ2-1; D unclear. The CDR3 loop spans 14 amino acids. V was trimmed by 3 bases and J by 7 bases, leaving 13 bases between them. From germline, CDR1 is SGHTA and CDR2 FQGNSA. The full variable domain, in which reference TRBV7-2 and TRBJ2-1 provide the parts outside the CDR3, is GAGVSQSPSNKVTEKGKDVELRCDPISGHTALYWYRQSLGQGLEFLIYFQGNSAPDKSGLPSDRFSAERTGGSVSTLTIQRTQQEDSAVYLCASSFFGVRNEQFFGPGTRLTVL.

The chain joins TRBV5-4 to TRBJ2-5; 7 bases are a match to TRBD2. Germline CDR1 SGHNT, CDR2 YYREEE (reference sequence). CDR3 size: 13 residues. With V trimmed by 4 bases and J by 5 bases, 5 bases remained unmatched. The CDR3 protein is CASSMIGGETQYF. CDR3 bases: TGTGCCAGCAGCATGATCGGGGGGGAGACCCAGTACTTC.

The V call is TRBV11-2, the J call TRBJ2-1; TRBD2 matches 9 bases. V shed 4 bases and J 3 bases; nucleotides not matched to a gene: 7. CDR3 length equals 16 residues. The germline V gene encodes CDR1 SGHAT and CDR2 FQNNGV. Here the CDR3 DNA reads TGTGCCAGCAGCTCTAGCGGGGCACAGTTCTACAATGAGCAGTTCTTC. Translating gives CASSSSGAQFYNEQFF.

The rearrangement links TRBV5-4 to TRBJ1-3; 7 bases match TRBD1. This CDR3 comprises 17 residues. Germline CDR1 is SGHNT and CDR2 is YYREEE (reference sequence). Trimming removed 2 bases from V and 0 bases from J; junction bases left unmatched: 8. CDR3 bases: TGTGCCAGCAGCTTCGGACAGGACTCAAGCTCTGGAAACACCATATATTTT. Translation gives CASSFGQDSSSGNTIYF.

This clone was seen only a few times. Here the CDR3 reads CASSYPGQGATEAFF. The DNA for the CDR3 is TGTGCCAGCAGTTACCCAGGACAGGGGGCGACTGAAGCTTTCTTT. The chain combines TRBV28 with TRBJ1-1, with TRBD1 identical over 11 bases. CDR3 length equals 15 residues. CDR1 and CDR2 (germline): MDHEN, SYDVKM. After removal of 4 bases from V and 5 bases from J, the junction contained 6 bases not matched to a gene.

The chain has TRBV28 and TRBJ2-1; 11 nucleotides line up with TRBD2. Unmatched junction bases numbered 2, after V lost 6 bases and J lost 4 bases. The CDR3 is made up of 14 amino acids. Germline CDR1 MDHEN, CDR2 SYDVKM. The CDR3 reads CASRLAGGYNEQFF. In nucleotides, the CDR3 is TGTGCCAGCAGATTAGCGGGGGGGTACAATGAGCAGTTCTTC.

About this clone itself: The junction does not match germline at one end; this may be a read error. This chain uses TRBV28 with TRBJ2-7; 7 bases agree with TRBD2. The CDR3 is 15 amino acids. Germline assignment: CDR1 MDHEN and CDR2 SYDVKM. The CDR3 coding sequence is TGTGCCAGCAGTTACCCCGGGGCTAGCGGTGGAGGTGAGAACTTC. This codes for CASSYPGASGGGENF.

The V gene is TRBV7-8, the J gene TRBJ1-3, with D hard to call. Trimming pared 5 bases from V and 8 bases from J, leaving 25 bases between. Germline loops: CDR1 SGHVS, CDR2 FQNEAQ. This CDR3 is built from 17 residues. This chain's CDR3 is CASSRGSASRSSDTIYF. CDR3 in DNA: TGTGCCAGCAGCCGTGGGTCTGCTAGTCGTTCGTCGGACACCATATATTTT.

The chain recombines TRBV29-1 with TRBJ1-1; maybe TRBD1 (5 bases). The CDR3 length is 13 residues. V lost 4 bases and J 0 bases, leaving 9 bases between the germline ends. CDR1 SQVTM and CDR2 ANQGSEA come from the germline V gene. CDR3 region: CSVARQLNTEAFF. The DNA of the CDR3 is TGCAGCGTTGCTAGACAGTTGAACACTGAAGCTTTCTTT. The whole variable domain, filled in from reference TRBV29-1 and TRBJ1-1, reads SAVISQKPSRDICQRGTSLTIQCQVDSQVTMMFWYRQQPGQSLTLIATANQGSEATYESGFVIDKFPISRPNLTFSTLTVSNMSPEDSSIYLCSVARQLNTEAFFGQGTRLTVV.

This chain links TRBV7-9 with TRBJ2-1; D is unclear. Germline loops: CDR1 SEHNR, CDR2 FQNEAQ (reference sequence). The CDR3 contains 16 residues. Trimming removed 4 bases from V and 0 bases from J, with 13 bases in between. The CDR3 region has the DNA TGTGCCAGCAGCTCCCCTAGAGAGCACTCCTACAATGAGCAGTTCTTC. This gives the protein CASSSPREHSYNEQFF. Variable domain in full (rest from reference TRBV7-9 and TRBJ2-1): DTGVSQNPRHKITKRGQNVTFRCDPISEHNRLYWYRQTLGQGPEFLTYFQNEAQLEKSRLLSDRFSAERPKGSFSTLEIQRTEQGDSAMYLCASSSPREHSYNEQFFGPGTRLTVL.

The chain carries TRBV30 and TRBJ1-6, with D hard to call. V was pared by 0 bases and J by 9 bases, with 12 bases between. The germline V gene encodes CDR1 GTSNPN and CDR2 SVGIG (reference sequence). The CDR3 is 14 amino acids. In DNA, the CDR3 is TGTGCCTGGAGTGTGAACGGGATAAGTTCACCCCTCCACTTT. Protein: CAWSVNGISSPLHF.

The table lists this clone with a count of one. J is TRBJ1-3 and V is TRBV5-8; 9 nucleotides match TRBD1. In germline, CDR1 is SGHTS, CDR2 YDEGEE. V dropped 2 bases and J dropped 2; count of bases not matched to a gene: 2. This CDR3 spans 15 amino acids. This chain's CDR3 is CASSLQGATGNTIYF. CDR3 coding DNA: TGTGCCAGCAGCTTACAGGGGGCGACTGGAAACACCATATATTTT.

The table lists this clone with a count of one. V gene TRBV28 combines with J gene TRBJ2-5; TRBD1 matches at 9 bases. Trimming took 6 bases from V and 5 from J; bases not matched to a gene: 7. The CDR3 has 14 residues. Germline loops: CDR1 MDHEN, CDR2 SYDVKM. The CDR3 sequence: CASSHGQGPETQYF. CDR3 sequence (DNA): TGTGCCAGCAGCCACGGACAGGGGCCGGAGACCCAGTACTTC.

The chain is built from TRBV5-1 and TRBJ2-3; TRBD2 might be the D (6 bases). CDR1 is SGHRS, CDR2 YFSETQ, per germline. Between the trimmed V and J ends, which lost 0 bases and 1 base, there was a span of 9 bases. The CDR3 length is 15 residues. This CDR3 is CASSLAASGTDTQYF. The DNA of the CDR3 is TGCGCCAGCAGCTTGGCGGCTAGCGGCACAGATACGCAGTATTTT. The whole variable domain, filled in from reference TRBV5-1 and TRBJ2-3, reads KAGVTQTPRYLIKTRGQQVTLSCSPISGHRSVSWYQQTPGQGLQFLFEYFSETQRNKGNFPGRFSGRQFSNSRSEMNVSTLELGDSALYLCASSLAASGTDTQYFGPGTRLTVL.

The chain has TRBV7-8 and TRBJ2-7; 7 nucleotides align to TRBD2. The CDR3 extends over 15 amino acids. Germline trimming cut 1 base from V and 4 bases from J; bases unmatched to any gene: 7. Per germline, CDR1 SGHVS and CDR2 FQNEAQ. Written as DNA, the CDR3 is TGTGCCAGCAGCTTAGATTCTAGCGGCGATTACGAGCAGTACTTC. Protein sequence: CASSLDSSGDYEQYF.

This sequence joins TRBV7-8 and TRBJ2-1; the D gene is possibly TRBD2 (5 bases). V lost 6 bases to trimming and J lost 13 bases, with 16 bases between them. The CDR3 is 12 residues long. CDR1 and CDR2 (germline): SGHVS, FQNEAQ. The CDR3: CASSFMAGLQFF. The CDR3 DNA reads TGTGCCAGCAGTTTCATGGCAGGACTTCAGTTCTTC.

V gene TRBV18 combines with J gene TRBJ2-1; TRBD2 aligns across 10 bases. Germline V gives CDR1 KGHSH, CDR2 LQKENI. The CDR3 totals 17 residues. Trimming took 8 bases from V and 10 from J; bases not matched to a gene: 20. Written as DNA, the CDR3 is TGTGCCAGCCCCTCAGTGACCCTAGCGGGAGTCAGAAAGGAGCAGTTCTTC. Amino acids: CASPSVTLAGVRKEQFF.

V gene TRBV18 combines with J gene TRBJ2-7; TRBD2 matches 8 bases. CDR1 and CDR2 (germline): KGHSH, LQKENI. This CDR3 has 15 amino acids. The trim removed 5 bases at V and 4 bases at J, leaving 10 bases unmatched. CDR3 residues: CASSSSTSGNYEQYF. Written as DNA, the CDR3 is TGTGCCAGCTCATCTTCAACTAGCGGCAATTACGAGCAGTACTTC.

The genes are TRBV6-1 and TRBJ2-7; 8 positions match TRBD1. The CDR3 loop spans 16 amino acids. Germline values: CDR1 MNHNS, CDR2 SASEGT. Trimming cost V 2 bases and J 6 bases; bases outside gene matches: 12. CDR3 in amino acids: CASSEYGQGFLAEQYF. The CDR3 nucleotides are TGTGCCAGCAGTGAATATGGACAGGGATTCCTCGCCGAGCAGTACTTC.

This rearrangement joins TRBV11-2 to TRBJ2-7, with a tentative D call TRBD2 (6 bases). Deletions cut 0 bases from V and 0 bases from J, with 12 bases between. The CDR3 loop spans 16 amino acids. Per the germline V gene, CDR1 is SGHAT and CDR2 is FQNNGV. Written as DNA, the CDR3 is TGTGCCAGCAGCTTAGATGCGGGACTGAGCTCCTACGAGCAGTACTTC. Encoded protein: CASSLDAGLSSYEQYF.